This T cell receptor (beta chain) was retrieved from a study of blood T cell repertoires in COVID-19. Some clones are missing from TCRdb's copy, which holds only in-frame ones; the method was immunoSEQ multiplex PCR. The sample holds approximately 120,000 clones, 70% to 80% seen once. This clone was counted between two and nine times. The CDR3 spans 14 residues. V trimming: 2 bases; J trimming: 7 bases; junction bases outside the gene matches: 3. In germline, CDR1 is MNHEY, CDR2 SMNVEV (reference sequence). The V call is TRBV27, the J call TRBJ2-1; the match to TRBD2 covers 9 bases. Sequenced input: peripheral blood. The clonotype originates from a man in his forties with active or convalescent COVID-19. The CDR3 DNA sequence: TGTGCCAGCAGTTTAGCGGGAGGGCCGAATGAGCAGTTCTTC. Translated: CASSLAGGPNEQFF.